The clone carrying this T cell receptor (beta chain) was observed at least ten times. Its specificity is not known. The data belong to a study of blood T cells in healthy people across ages. The study, taken as a whole, reports: In the absence of known donor CMV status, changes in expanded clonotypes were possibly confounded.

Every donor provided approximately 10 milliliters of peripheral blood. Isolation yielded PBMCs, at least 6.5 million per sample, in every case. This CDR3 has 13 amino acids. Germline CDR1 is ENHRY and CDR2 is SYGVKD. The V and J ends lost 0 bases and 5 bases respectively, with 7 bases between them. Primed by a sample-barcoded 5' primer and a J-beta primer mix, a second PCR proceeded for 7 to 11 cycles. MiXCR, applied by TCRdb to the 5' RACE reads, yields one record per CDR3 protein. The table lists approximately 1.5 million distinct CDR3 sequences, roughly a third of them singletons. The specimen sequenced was blood. The rearrangement links TRBV10-3 to TRBJ2-5; D is unresolved. The sequence was obtained from a woman younger than 45 in good health. CDR3 DNA sequence: TGTGCCATCAGTGAGTCACAGCAGGAGACCCAGTACTTC. Its translation is CAISESQQETQYF.